This record concerns one T cell receptor beta chain sequence. The CDR3 runs to 16 residues. RNA was extracted with the RNeasy kit, and a quantity of roughly 0.45 to 1 ug was reverse transcribed using random hexamers. A multiplex approach, immunoSEQ multiplex PCR, amplified TCR beta CDR3 across 54 Vbeta and 13 Jbeta. TCRdb used MiXCR to reprocess the immunoSEQ multiplex PCR reads, holding one entry per CDR3 protein. The sample holds 140,000 to 150,000 distinct CDR3 sequences, approximately 95% seen once. This specimen belongs to a study of CD8 T cells in Susac syndrome. FACS enriched CD8+ TEMRA cells, while bulk CD8+ and CD4+ were negatively isolated.

The source is a human donor with multiple sclerosis. The sample comprised CD4+ T cells from PBMCs. The chain joins TRBV21-1 to TRBJ2-5; TRBD2 reflects the table's D call only, with no check against the DNA. TRBV21-1 is assigned pseudogene status. CDR3 loop: CASSYDLGLDGETQYF. The CDR3 DNA reads as TGTGCCAGCAGCTATGATCTCGGGCTAGATGGGGAGACCCAGTACTTC.